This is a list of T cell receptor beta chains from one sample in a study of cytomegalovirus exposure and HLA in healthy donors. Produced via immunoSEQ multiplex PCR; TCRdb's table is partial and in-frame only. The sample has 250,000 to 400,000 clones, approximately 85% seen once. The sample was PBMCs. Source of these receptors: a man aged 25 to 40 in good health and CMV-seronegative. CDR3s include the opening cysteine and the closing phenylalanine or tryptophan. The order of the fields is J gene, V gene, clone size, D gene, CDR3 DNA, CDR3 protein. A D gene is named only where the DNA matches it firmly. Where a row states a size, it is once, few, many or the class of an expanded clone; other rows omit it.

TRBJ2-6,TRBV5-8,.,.,TGTGCCAGCAGCTTGACAGGGAAGGGTGCTGGGGCCAACGTCCTGACTTTC,CASSLTGKGAGANVLTF
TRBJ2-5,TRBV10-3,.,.,TGTGCCATCAATGGGCCAGGGAGGGAGACCCAGTACTTC,CAINGPGRETQYF
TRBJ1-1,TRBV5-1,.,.,TGCGCCAGCAGCCGACAGGAGAACACTGAAGCTTTCTTT,CASSRQENTEAFF
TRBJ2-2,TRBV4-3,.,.,TGCGCCAGCAGCCAAGGCGTCGGGAACACCGGGGAGCTGTTTTTT,CASSQGVGNTGELFF
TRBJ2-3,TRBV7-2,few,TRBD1,TGTGCCAGCAGCCCCCCAGGGGGAGTCACGCAGTATTTT,CASSPPGGVTQYF
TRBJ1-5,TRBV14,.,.,TGTGCCAGCAGCCCCTCGGGCGGGATCCACAATCAGCCCCAGCATTTT,CASSPSGGIHNQPQHF
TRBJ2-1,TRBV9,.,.,TGTGCCAGCAGCGTAGCCGGGGGACGCTCCTACAATGAGCAGTTCTTC,CASSVAGGRSYNEQFF
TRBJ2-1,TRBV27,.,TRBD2,TGTGCCAGCAGTCCAAGACTAGCGGGGACCCCCCACAATGAGCAGTTCTTC,CASSPRLAGTPHNEQFF
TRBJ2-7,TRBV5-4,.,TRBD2,TGTGCCAGCAGCTTCGAGCGGGGGGGATACGAGCAGTACTTC,CASSFERGGYEQYF
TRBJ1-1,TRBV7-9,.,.,TGTGCCAGCAGCTTAGGGGCTGAGACTGAAGCTTTCTTT,CASSLGAETEAFF
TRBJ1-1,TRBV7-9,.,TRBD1,TGTGCCAGCAGCCACTGGACAGGGTCGAACACTGAAGCTTTCTTT,CASSHWTGSNTEAFF
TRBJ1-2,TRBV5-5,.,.,TGTGCCAGCAGCTTGGAGTTTAGCGGCCTTAACTATGGCTACACCTTC,CASSLEFSGLNYGYTF
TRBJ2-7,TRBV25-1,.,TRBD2,TGTGCCAGCAGTGAATGGCGGGGGTCGTTCGAGCAGTACTTC,CASSEWRGSFEQYF
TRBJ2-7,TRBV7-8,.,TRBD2,TGTGCCAGCAGCCGTATACTAGCGGGGGGGCAGGACGAGCAGTACTTC,CASSRILAGGQDEQYF
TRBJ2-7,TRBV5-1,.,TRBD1,TGCGCCAGCAGCTTGACGCGACAGGGATCCTACGAGCAGTACTTC,CASSLTRQGSYEQYF
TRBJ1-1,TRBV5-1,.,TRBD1,TGCGCCAGCAGCTCTACAGGGGACACTGAAGCTTTCTTT,CASSSTGDTEAFF
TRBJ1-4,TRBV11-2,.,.,TGTGCCAGCAGACCGTCGACAGGTCGTGCAAAACTGTTTTTT,CASRPSTGRAKLFF
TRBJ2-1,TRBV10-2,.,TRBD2,TGCGCCAGCGTCTTAGGCGGGGGGGGTTCTTACAATGAGCAGTTCTTC,CASVLGGGGSYNEQFF
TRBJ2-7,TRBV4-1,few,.,TGCGCCAGCAGCCGGGACTCCTCCTACGAGCAGTACTTC,CASSRDSSYEQYF
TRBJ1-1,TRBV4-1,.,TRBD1,TGCGCCAGCGGGGGTTCTGGGGGCAGGGGGGCTTTCTTT,CASGGSGGRGAFF
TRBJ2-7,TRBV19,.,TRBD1,TGTGCCAGTAGTGAACTTACAGGGGTCGAGCAGTACTTC,CASSELTGVEQYF
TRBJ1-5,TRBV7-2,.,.,TGTGCCAGCAGCTACCCAGCGGGGCAGCCCCAGCATTTT,CASSYPAGQPQHF
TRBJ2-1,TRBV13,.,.,TGTGCCAGCGGAGGCCCGCTTCCATACAATGAGCAGTTCTTC,CASGGPLPYNEQFF
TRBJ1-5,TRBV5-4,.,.,TGTGCCAGCAGCTTCCGCCTTGGAAGGGGGAGAGGGGGAAGCAATCAGCCCCAGCATTTT,CASSFRLGRGRGGSNQPQHF
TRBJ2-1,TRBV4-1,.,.,TGCGCCAGCAGCCAAGAGGTGGCCTCCTACAATGAGCAGTTCTTC,CASSQEVASYNEQFF
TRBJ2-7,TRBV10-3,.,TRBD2,TGTGCCATCAGTGCCCCAAGCCGGGAGGGCTACGAGCAGTACTTC,CAISAPSREGYEQYF